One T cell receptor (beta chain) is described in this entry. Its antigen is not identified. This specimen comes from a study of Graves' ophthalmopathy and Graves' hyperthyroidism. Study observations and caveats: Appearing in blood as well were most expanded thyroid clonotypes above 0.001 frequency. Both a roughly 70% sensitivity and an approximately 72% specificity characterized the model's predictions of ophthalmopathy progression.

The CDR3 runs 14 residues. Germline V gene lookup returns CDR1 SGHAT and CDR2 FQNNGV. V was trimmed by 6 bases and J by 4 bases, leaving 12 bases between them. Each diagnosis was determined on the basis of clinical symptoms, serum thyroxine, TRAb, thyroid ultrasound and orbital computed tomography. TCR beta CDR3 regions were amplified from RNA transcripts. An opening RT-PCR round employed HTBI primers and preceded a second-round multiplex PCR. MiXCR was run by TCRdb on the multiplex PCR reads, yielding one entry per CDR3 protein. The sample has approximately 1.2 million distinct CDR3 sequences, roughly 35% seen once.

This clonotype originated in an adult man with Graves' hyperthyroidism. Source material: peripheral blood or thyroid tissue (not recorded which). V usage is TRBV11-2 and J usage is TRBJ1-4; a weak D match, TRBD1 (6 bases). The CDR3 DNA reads TGTGCCAGCAGACTCAGGGGAGGTAATGAAAAACTGTTTTTT. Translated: CASRLRGGNEKLFF.